A single sample gave rise to the 11 T cell receptor beta chains below, sequenced in a study of early T cells in non-severe SARS-CoV-2 infection. MiXCR, run by TCRdb on the 5' RACE reads, gives a single entry per CDR3 protein. This table holds about 70,000 distinct CDR3 sequences, about 5% found once. The material sequenced was whole blood, taken at baseline. The receptors originated from an adult who was a healthcare worker with PCR-confirmed SARS-CoV-2 infection or an uninfected control (not recorded which).

This clonotype occurred many times. The rearrangement joins TRBV29-1 to TRBJ2-1, with 9 bases identical to TRBD1. Germline V CDR1 and CDR2: SQVTM, ANQGSEA. This CDR3 region has 15 residues. Trimming at V came to 6 bases and at J to 8 bases, leaving 14 bases not matched to a gene. The CDR3 DNA is TGCAGCGTCGAGTCGGGGACAGGGTCCATACATGAGCAGTTCTTC. This codes for CSVESGTGSIHEQFF.

In this sample, this clonotype turned up many times. V usage is TRBV27 and J usage is TRBJ2-3; 8 nucleotides line up with TRBD2. This CDR3 has 16 residues. Germline-derived CDR1 and CDR2 are MNHEY and SMNVEV (reference sequence). V was clipped by 2 bases and J by 0 bases; unmatched bases: 4. The DNA for the CDR3 is TGTGCCAGCAGTTTAATGGCGGGAGGTAGCACAGATACGCAGTATTTT. Amino acids: CASSLMAGGSTDTQYF.

This clonotype has just a few counts. The genes are TRBV28 and TRBJ2-2, with D uncertain. The ends were cut back, 6 bases at V and 2 bases at J, with 10 bases in the middle. The CDR3 extends over 14 amino acids. Germline V lookup: CDR1 MDHEN, CDR2 SYDVKM. CDR3 coding DNA: TGTGCCAGCAGCCCTGGATATAACACCGGGGAGCTGTTTTTT. This gives the protein CASSPGYNTGELFF.

This clonotype was seen repeatedly, ten times or more. The chain carries TRBV7-9 and TRBJ2-7, with 7 bases that match TRBD1. CDR3 length: 17 residues. CDR1 and CDR2 (germline): SEHNR, FQNEAQ (reference sequence). Trimming removed 2 bases from V and 0 bases from J; junction bases left unmatched: 10. This chain's CDR3 is CASSLRGETGPSYEQYF. CDR3 in DNA: TGTGCCAGCAGCTTAAGAGGGGAGACAGGGCCCTCCTACGAGCAGTACTTC.

In its sample, this clonotype was seen many times. This sequence joins TRBV4-1 and TRBJ1-3; no clear D gene. CDR3 length: 12 amino acids. Germline assignment: CDR1 MGHRA and CDR2 YSYEKL. V lost 1 base, J lost 6 bases, and 4 bases lay in between. The DNA of the CDR3 is TGCGCCAGCAGCCAAGTCCCAAACACCATATATTTT. Amino acid sequence: CASSQVPNTIYF.

This clonotype showed up many times. CDR3 DNA: TGTGCCAGCACCCAGGACCTGAAGCAGTTCTTC. Protein product: CASTQDLKQFF. The chain joins TRBV12-3 or TRBV12-4 to TRBJ2-1, with D unresolved. The CDR3 has 11 residues. Trimming cost V 7 bases and J 11 bases, with 12 bases left between them.

The genes are TRBV6-6 and TRBJ2-4; no definite D call. From germline, CDR1 is MNHNY and CDR2 SVGAGI (reference sequence). The V and J ends lost 2 bases and 7 bases respectively, with 15 bases between them. CDR3 length: 15 residues. In nucleotides, the CDR3 is TGTGCCAGCAGTTACGGTCAGAGGAGTGGGAACATTCAGTACTTC. Its translation is CASSYGQRSGNIQYF.

This clonotype was seen ten or more times. The chain uses TRBV7-2 and TRBJ2-7, with D uncertain. The CDR3 is 15 residues long. V was pared by 0 bases and J by 3 bases, with 12 bases between. The germline gives CDR1 SGHTA, CDR2 FQGNSA. This chain's CDR3 is CASSLAPQRNYEQYF. DNA of the CDR3: TGTGCCAGCAGCTTAGCCCCCCAGAGAAACTACGAGCAGTACTTC.

On this clonotype itself: This clone may be a read error of a much larger clone one base away. CDR3: CASSRGAGTTYNKQFF. Written as DNA, the CDR3 is TGCGCCAGCAGTAGGGGAGCGGGTACAACCTACAATAAGCAGTTCTTC. The chain links TRBV10-2 to TRBJ2-1; D may be TRBD2 (6 bases). This CDR3 has 16 amino acids. Germline V gene data show CDR1 as WSHSY and CDR2 as SAAADI.

This clonotype was detected only a few times. The V gene is TRBV7-6, the J gene TRBJ2-1, with D possibly matching TRBD2 (6 bases). Trimming took off 1 base at V and 7 bases at J, with 14 bases between the two ends. Germline lookup yields CDR1 SGHVS and CDR2 FNYEAQ. The CDR3 length is 15 residues. CDR3 region: CASSLETGAGNEQFF. For the CDR3, the DNA is TGTGCCAGCAGCTTAGAGACGGGAGCTGGAAATGAGCAGTTCTTC.

This clonotype showed up just a few times. This rearrangement joins TRBV10-3 to TRBJ1-1; a possible D gene is TRBD1 (6 bases). This CDR3 has 15 amino acids. Germline V CDR1 and CDR2: ENHRY, SYGVKD. With 2 bases removed from V and 1 base from J, the gap between germline ends came to 11 bases. Here the CDR3 reads CAISEGQGQNTEAFF. CDR3 nucleotide sequence: TGTGCCATCAGTGAGGGTCAGGGGCAGAACACTGAAGCTTTCTTT.